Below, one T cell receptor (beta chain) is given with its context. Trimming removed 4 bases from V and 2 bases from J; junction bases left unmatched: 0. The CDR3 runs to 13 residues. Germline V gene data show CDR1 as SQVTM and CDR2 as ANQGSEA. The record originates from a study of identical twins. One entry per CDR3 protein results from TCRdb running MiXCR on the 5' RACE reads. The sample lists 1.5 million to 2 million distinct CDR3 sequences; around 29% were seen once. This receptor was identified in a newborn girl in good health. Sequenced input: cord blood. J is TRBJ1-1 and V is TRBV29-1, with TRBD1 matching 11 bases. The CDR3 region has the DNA TGCAGCGTTGGGACAGGGGGCAACACTGAAGCTTTCTTT. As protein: CSVGTGGNTEAFF. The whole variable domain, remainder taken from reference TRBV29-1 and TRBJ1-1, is SAVISQKPSRDICQRGTSLTIQCQVDSQVTMMFWYRQQPGQSLTLIATANQGSEATYESGFVIDKFPISRPNLTFSTLTVSNMSPEDSSIYLCSVGTGGNTEAFFGQGTRLTVV.